This is a list of T cell receptor beta chains from one sample in a study of CD8 T cells in Susac syndrome. A single record per CDR3 protein comes from TCRdb applying MiXCR to the immunoSEQ multiplex PCR reads. Here the sample spans under 150,000 distinct CDR3 sequences, around 94% being singletons. Sequences were obtained from CD4+ T cells from PBMCs. The receptors shown here come from a human donor with multiple sclerosis. Each CDR3 is given with its conserved first and last residue. A D gene is named only where the DNA matches it firmly. Only some rows state a clone size, as once, few, many or a class for expanded clones.

J gene	D gene	V gene	clone size	CDR3 protein	CDR3 DNA
TRBJ2-7	NA	TRBV9	NA	CASSVGGSAYEQYF	TGTGCCAGCAGCGTAGGTGGCAGCGCCTACGAGCAGTACTTC
TRBJ2-3	NA	TRBV10-1	NA	CASSELKGTDTQYF	TGCGCCAGCAGTGAACTCAAGGGAACAGATACGCAGTATTTT
TRBJ1-1	NA	TRBV6-6	NA	CASSFQGGTEAFF	TGTGCCAGCAGTTTTCAGGGTGGCACTGAAGCTTTCTTT
TRBJ2-7	NA	TRBV15	NA	CATSRGIAAYEQYF	TGTGCCACCAGCAGAGGTATAGCGGCCTACGAGCAGTACTTC
TRBJ2-1	NA	TRBV7-9	NA	CASRNPSSYNEQFF	TGTGCCAGCAGAAATCCGTCCTCCTACAATGAGCAGTTCTTC
TRBJ1-2	NA	TRBV29-1	NA	CSVAWFEGYGDYGYTF	TGCAGCGTTGCTTGGTTTGAAGGATACGGGGACTATGGCTACACCTTC
TRBJ1-2	NA	TRBV30	NA	CAWSIDGLYGYTF	TGTGCCTGGAGTATAGACGGGCTCTATGGCTACACCTTC
TRBJ2-5	NA	TRBV7-2	NA	CASSLEFRETQYF	TGTGCCAGCAGCTTAGAGTTTCGGGAGACCCAGTACTTC
TRBJ2-7	NA	TRBV5-1	NA	CASSAEGAYEQYF	TGCGCCAGCAGCGCGGAGGGGGCCTACGAGCAGTACTTC
TRBJ1-1	TRBD1	TRBV5-1	NA	CASSLWDRDTEAFF	TGCGCCAGCAGCTTATGGGACAGGGACACTGAAGCTTTCTTT
TRBJ1-1	NA	TRBV12-3/TRBV12-4	NA	CASSSWDGDTEAFF	TGTGCCAGCAGTTCTTGGGACGGAGACACTGAAGCTTTCTTT
TRBJ1-2	NA	TRBV6-2/TRBV6-3	NA	CASSYSPLGAFGYTF	TGTGCCAGCAGTTACTCGCCCTTGGGGGCCTTTGGCTACACCTTC
TRBJ2-3	NA	TRBV12-3/TRBV12-4	NA	CASTPDPAGTDTQYF	TGTGCCAGCACCCCTGACCCCGCGGGGACAGATACGCAGTATTTT
TRBJ2-2	TRBD1	TRBV7-9	NA	CASSRPGQGRGELFF	TGTGCCAGCAGCCGCCCGGGACAGGGACGCGGGGAGCTGTTTTTT
TRBJ1-1	NA	TRBV9	NA	CASSVGRNTEAFF	TGTGCCAGCAGCGTAGGACGGAACACTGAAGCTTTCTTT
TRBJ2-7	TRBD1	TRBV18	once	CASSQSPGQGAREQYF	TGTGCCAGCTCACAGTCGCCGGGACAGGGGGCACGAGAGCAGTACTTC
TRBJ1-1	NA	TRBV12-3/TRBV12-4	NA	CASSLGPNTEAFF	TGTGCCAGCAGTTTAGGGCCTAACACTGAAGCTTTCTTT
TRBJ1-1	TRBD1	TRBV7-2	NA	CASNGQGNTEAFF	TGTGCCAGCAACGGACAGGGGAACACTGAAGCTTTCTTT
TRBJ2-5	TRBD1	TRBV29-1	NA	CSVMTNRGLEETQYF	TGCAGCGTCATGACGAACAGGGGTCTAGAAGAGACCCAGTACTTC
TRBJ1-1	NA	TRBV18	NA	CASSPYDREAFF	TGTGCCAGCTCACCGTACGACAGAGAAGCTTTCTTT
TRBJ2-5	TRBD1	TRBV29-1	NA	CSVSGGTQETQYF	TGCAGCGTATCAGGGGGCACCCAAGAGACCCAGTACTTC
TRBJ1-2	NA	TRBV6-1	NA	CASGSRAGDYGYTF	TGTGCCAGCGGCTCTAGGGCAGGGGACTATGGCTACACCTTC
TRBJ2-7	NA	TRBV6-5	once	CATSDVSYEQYF	TGTGCCACTTCGGACGTCTCCTACGAGCAGTACTTC
TRBJ2-2	TRBD1	TRBV5-5	NA	CASSAGQGIAGELFF	TGTGCCAGCAGCGCGGGACAGGGGATCGCCGGGGAGCTGTTTTTT
TRBJ1-1	TRBD1	TRBV2	NA	CASRGGTGGESTEAFF	TGTGCCAGCAGGGGTGGGACAGGGGGCGAAAGTACTGAAGCTTTCTTT
TRBJ1-4	NA	TRBV30	NA	CARDQDEKLFF	TGTGCCCGGGACCAGGACGAAAAACTGTTTTTT
TRBJ2-7	NA	TRBV19	NA	CASSGAEREQYF	TGTGCCAGTAGTGGGGCGGAGCGCGAGCAGTACTTC
TRBJ2-7	NA	TRBV29-1	NA	CSVGGAGEQYF	TGCAGCGTTGGGGGGGCCGGCGAGCAGTACTTC
TRBJ1-1	NA	TRBV12-3/TRBV12-4	NA	CASSLLGSDTEAFF	TGTGCCAGCAGTTTATTAGGCAGCGACACTGAAGCTTTCTTT
TRBJ2-1	NA	TRBV7-9	NA	CASSSFPRAVSYNEQFF	TGTGCCAGCAGCTCCTTTCCCCGAGCGGTCTCCTACAATGAGCAGTTCTTC
TRBJ2-6	TRBD1	TRBV20-1	NA	CSASADRGSANVLTF	TGCAGTGCTAGTGCCGACAGGGGTTCAGCCAACGTCCTGACTTTC
TRBJ2-1	NA	TRBV5-1	NA	CASSRTRNEQFF	TGCGCCAGCAGTCGCACTAGAAATGAGCAGTTCTTC
TRBJ2-3	TRBD2	TRBV3-1	NA	CASSRYSGRGDTQYF	TGTGCCAGCAGCCGCTATTCGGGGAGGGGAGACACGCAGTATTTT
TRBJ1-1	TRBD1	TRBV18	NA	CASSRQGMNTEAFF	TGTGCCAGCTCGCGACAGGGGATGAACACTGAAGCTTTCTTT
TRBJ2-7	NA	TRBV5-1	once	CASGLGPPSYEQYF	TGCGCCAGCGGGCTGGGGCCGCCCTCCTACGAGCAGTACTTC
TRBJ1-5	TRBD1	TRBV30	once	CAWTGGANQPQHF	TGTGCCTGGACAGGGGGGGCCAATCAGCCCCAGCATTTT
TRBJ2-7	NA	TRBV6-5	NA	CASSREYRSSYEQYF	TGTGCCAGCAGTAGGGAGTACAGGAGCTCCTACGAGCAGTACTTC